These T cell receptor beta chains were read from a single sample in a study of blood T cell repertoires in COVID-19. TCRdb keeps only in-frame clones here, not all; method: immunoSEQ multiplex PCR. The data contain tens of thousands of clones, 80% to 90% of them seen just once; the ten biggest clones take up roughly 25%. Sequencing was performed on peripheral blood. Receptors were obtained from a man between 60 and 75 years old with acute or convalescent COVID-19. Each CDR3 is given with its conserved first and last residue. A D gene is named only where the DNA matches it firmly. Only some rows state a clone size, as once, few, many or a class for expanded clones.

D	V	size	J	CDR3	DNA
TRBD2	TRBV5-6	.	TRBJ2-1	CASSLRPGTSRYNEQFF	TGTGCCAGCAGCTTACGCCCCGGGACTAGCAGGTACAATGAGCAGTTCTTC
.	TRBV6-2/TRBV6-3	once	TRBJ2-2	CASSYSAGAANTGELFF	TGTGCCAGCAGTTACTCCGCAGGGGCCGCGAACACCGGGGAGCTGTTTTTT
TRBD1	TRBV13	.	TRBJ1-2	CASSFRDRSYLYGYTF	TGTGCCAGCAGCTTCCGGGACAGGTCCTATCTCTATGGCTACACCTTC
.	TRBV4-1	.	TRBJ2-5	CASSQVSGLETQYF	TGCGCCAGCAGCCAAGTTTCAGGGCTGGAGACCCAGTACTTC
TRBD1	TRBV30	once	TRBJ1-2	CACPPGTGNYGYTF	TGTGCCTGCCCCCCCGGGACAGGGAACTATGGCTACACCTTC
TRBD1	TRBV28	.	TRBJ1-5	CASTPTGVDNQPQHF	TGTGCCAGCACCCCGACAGGGGTTGACAATCAGCCCCAGCATTTT
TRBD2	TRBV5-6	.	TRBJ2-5	CASSSGLAGQETQYF	TGTGCCAGCAGCTCCGGACTAGCTGGCCAAGAGACCCAGTACTTC
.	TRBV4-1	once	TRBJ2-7	CASSQDRESFREQYF	TGCGCCAGCAGCCAAGATCGAGAGAGCTTCAGGGAGCAGTACTTC
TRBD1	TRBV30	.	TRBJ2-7	CAWSPLDREYEQYF	TGTGCCTGGAGTCCACTGGACAGGGAATACGAGCAGTACTTC
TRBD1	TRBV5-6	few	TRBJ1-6	CASSLLGGQGNSPLHF	TGTGCCAGCAGCTTGCTGGGGGGACAGGGAAATTCACCCCTCCACTTT
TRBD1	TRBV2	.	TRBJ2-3	CASSPGTGGTDTQYF	TGTGCCAGCAGTCCCGGGACAGGGGGGACAGATACGCAGTATTTT
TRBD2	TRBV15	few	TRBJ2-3	CATSWGTSGATAKTDTQYF	TGTGCCACCAGCTGGGGGACTAGCGGGGCGACCGCTAAAACAGATACGCAGTATTTT
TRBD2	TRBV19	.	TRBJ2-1	CASRDGGAIDEQFF	TGTGCCAGTAGAGACGGGGGGGCCATCGATGAGCAGTTCTTC
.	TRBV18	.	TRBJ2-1	CASSPQRGMVQFF	TGTGCCAGCTCACCCCAGCGCGGAATGGTGCAGTTCTTC
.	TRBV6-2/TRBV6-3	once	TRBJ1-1	CASSTRNMNTEAFF	TGTGCCAGCAGTACCAGAAATATGAACACTGAAGCTTTCTTT
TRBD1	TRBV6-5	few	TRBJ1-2	CASSFPRDRVGAGYTF	TGTGCCAGCAGTTTTCCCCGGGACAGGGTAGGAGCTGGCTACACCTTC
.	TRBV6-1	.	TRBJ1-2	CASSEEGNYGYTF	TGTGCCAGCAGTGAAGAGGGGAACTATGGCTACACCTTC
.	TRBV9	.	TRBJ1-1	CASSVGDNTEAFF	TGTGCCAGCAGCGTAGGAGATAACACTGAAGCTTTCTTT
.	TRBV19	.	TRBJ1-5	CASSVPYFSNQPQHF	TGTGCCAGTAGTGTTCCATACTTTAGCAATCAGCCCCAGCATTTT
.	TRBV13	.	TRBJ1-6	CASSLFINSPLHF	TGTGCCAGCAGCTTATTTATTAATTCACCCCTCCACTTT
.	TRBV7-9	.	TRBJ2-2	CASSLRQAGELFF	TGTGCCAGCAGCTTAAGGCAGGCCGGGGAGCTGTTTTTT
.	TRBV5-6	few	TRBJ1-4	CASSWGVSPFNF	TGTGCCAGCAGCTGGGGGGTGAGCCCTTTTAATTTT
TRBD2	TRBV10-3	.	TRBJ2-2	CAIKGASGGLGDTGELFF	TGTGCCATAAAGGGGGCTAGCGGGGGCCTAGGGGACACCGGGGAGCTGTTTTTT
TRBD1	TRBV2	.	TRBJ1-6	CASRKTGVGNSPLHF	TGTGCCAGCAGGAAGACAGGGGTAGGTAATTCACCCCTCCACTTT
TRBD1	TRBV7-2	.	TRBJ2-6	CASRYRGAGANVLTF	TGTGCCAGCAGGTACAGGGGAGCTGGGGCCAACGTCCTGACTTTC
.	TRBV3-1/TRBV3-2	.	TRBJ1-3	CASSPRSRVTGNTIYF	TGTGCCAGCAGCCCGAGGAGCAGGGTGACTGGAAACACCATATATTTT
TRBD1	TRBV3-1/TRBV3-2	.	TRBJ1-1	CASSSPGTGAFF	TGTGCCAGCAGCTCGCCCGGGACAGGGGCTTTCTTT
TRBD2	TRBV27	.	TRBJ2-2	CASSSPASGGNPGELFF	TGTGCCAGCAGTTCCCCAGCCAGCGGGGGAAACCCCGGGGAGCTGTTTTTT
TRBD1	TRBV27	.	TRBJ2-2	CASTGQVAGELFF	TGTGCCAGCACTGGACAGGTCGCTGGGGAGCTGTTTTTT
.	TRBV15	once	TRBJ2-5	CATSRDRTPQGTQYF	TGTGCCACCAGCAGAGATCGGACCCCCCAGGGGACCCAGTACTTC
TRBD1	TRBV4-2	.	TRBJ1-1	CASSHGQGAVTEAFF	TGTGCCAGCAGCCACGGACAGGGGGCGGTCACTGAAGCTTTCTTT
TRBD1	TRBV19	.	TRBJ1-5	CASSTDRGGNQPQHF	TGTGCCAGTAGTACAGACAGGGGAGGCAATCAGCCCCAGCATTTT
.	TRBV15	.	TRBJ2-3	CATSRAYGGLSTDTQYF	TGTGCCACCAGCAGAGCCTACGGGGGGCTTAGCACAGATACGCAGTATTTT
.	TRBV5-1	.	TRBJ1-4	CASHTGNGNEKLFF	TGCGCCAGTCATACAGGGAATGGAAATGAAAAACTGTTTTTT
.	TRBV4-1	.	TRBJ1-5	CASSQGVEREQPQHF	TGCGCCAGCAGCCAAGGTGTAGAGAGGGAGCAGCCCCAGCATTTT
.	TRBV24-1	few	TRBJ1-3	CATSVGRTWATIYF	TGTGCCACCAGTGTCGGGAGAACTTGGGCCACCATATATTTT
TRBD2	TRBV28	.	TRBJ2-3	CASSLPLVLAGGFKDTQYF	TGTGCCAGCAGTTTACCCCTCGTACTAGCGGGGGGGTTTAAAGATACGCAGTATTTT
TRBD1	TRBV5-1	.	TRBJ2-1	CASQVGEGTGAIEQFF	TGCGCCAGTCAGGTTGGGGAGGGGACAGGGGCTATTGAGCAGTTCTTC
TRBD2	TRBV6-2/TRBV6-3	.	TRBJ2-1	CASSSQTSGGNEQFF	TGTGCCAGCAGTTCCCAGACTAGCGGGGGCAATGAGCAGTTCTTC
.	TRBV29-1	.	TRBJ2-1	CSVVTSLSSYNEQFF	TGCAGCGTTGTTACTAGCTTAAGCTCCTACAATGAGCAGTTCTTC
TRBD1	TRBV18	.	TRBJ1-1	CASSPLAQGEIEAFF	TGTGCCAGCTCACCACTGGCCCAGGGGGAGATCGAAGCTTTCTTT
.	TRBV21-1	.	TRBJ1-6	CASSKGDGTGPSPLHF	TGTGCCAGCAGCAAAGGCGACGGGACAGGACCTTCACCCCTCCACTTT
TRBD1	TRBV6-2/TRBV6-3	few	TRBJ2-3	CASSSRGLSGTDTQYF	TGTGCCAGCAGTTCTAGGGGGCTCAGCGGCACAGATACGCAGTATTTT
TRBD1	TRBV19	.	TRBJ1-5	CASSTDRVYSNQPQHF	TGTGCCAGTAGTACGGACAGGGTCTATAGCAATCAGCCCCAGCATTTT
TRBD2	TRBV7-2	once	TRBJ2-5	CASSFRTSGGGETQYF	TGTGCCAGCAGCTTCCGGACTAGCGGGGGTGGAGAGACCCAGTACTTC
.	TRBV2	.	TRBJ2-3	CASQPGLSTDTQYF	TGTGCCAGCCAGCCGGGACTGAGCACAGATACGCAGTATTTT
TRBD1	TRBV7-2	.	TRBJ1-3	CASSQGQGAGNTIYF	TGTGCCAGCAGCCAGGGACAGGGGGCTGGAAACACCATATATTTT
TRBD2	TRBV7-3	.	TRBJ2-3	CASSLRGGRGGNADTQYF	TGTGCCAGCAGCTTAAGGGGAGGACGCGGGGGAAACGCAGATACGCAGTATTTT
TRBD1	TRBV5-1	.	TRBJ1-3	CASSWGTGFGNTIYF	TGCGCCAGCAGCTGGGGGACAGGGTTTGGAAACACCATATATTTT
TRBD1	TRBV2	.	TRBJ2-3	CASGEDRVTDTQYF	TGTGCCAGCGGGGAAGACAGGGTGACAGATACGCAGTATTTT
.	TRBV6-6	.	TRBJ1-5	CASSYGHLQPQHF	TGTGCCAGCAGTTACGGGCACCTTCAGCCCCAGCATTTT
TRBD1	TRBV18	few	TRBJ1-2	CASSPEGQGVLFRDYTF	TGTGCCAGCTCGCCCGAAGGACAGGGGGTTCTCTTTAGGGACTACACCTTC
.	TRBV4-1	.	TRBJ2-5	CASSQEEVRETQYF	TGCGCCAGCAGCCAAGAAGAGGTCCGAGAGACCCAGTACTTC
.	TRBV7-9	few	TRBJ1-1	CASSFAQGSAEAFF	TGTGCCAGCAGCTTTGCGCAGGGTAGTGCTGAAGCTTTCTTT
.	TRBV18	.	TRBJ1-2	CASSPPGLIRGYTF	TGTGCCAGCTCACCACCGGGCCTAATAAGGGGCTACACCTTC